The present TCR beta chain was sequenced within a study of identifying expanded T cells in peripheral blood. Study results and caveats: Technical replicates showed roughly 1.2 changed clones; roughly two weeks around 15; four weeks 19.

J lost 6 bases, V lost 4 bases, and 4 bases had no gene match. The CDR3 totals 14 residues. CDR1 and CDR2 (germline): KGHSH, LQKENI. Healthy donors had no documented immune events, such as infections, while sampled. About this clone itself: Its antigen remains unknown.

Profiled with immunoSEQ multiplex PCR; TCRdb holds only in-frame clones, not every one. The sample lists 75,000 to 90,000 clones, about 87% occurring once. The sample consisted of blood. V usage is TRBV18 and J usage is TRBJ1-4; 8 bases fit TRBD1. The source is a person between 18 and 69 years old in good health. The CDR3 nucleotides are TGTGCCAGCTCACTGCAGGGGGCGGATGAAAAACTGTTTTTT. It encodes CASSLQGADEKLFF. Full variable domain (remainder filled in from reference TRBV18 and TRBJ1-4): NAGVMQNPRHLVRRRGQEARLRCSPMKGHSHVYWYRQLPEEGLKFMVYLQKENIIDESGMPKERFSAEFPKEGPSILRIQQVVRGDSAAYFCASSLQGADEKLFFGSGTQLSVL.